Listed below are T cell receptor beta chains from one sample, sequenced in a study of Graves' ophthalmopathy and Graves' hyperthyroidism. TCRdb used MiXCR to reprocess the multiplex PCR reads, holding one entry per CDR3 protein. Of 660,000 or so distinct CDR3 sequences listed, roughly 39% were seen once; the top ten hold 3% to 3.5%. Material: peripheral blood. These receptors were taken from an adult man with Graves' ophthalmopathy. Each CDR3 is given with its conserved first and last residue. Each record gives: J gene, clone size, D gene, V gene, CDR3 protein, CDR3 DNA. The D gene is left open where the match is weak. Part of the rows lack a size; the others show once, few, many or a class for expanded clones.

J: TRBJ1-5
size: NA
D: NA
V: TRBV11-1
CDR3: CASSPRNSPSNQPQHF
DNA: TGTGCCAGCTCACCACGTAACAGTCCTAGCAATCAGCCCCAGCATTTT

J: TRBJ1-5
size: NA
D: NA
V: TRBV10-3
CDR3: CAISESIGRANQETQHF
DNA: TGTGCCATCAGTGAGTCGATTGGGCGGGCAAACCAAGAGACCCAGCATTTT

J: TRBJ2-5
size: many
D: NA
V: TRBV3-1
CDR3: CASSQEGYKGFETQYF
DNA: TGTGCCAGCAGCCAAGAGGGATACAAGGGTTTCGAGACCCAGTACTTC

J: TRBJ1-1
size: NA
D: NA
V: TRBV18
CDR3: CASSPPAARNTEAFF
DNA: TGTGCCAGCTCACCACCTGCGGCTAGGAACACTGAAGCTTTCTTT

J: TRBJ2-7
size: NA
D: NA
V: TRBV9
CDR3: CASSAAFPGPRAYEQYF
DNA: TGTGCCAGCAGCGCAGCCTTCCCGGGACCCCGCGCCTACGAGCAGTACTTC

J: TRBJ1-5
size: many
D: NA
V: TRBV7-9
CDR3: CASSLVGGAGSNQPQHF
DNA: TGTGCCAGCAGCTTAGTGGGGGGGGCTGGTAGCAATCAGCCCCAGCATTTT

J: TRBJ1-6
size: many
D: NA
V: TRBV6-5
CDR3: CASSLGRESPLHF
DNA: TGTGCCAGCAGTTTAGGGAGAGAATCACCCCTCCACTTT

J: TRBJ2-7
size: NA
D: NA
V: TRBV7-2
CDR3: CASSFGGQRNYEQYF
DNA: TGTGCCAGCAGTTTTGGCGGACAGCGAAACTACGAGCAGTACTTC

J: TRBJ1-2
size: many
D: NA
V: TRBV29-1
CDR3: CSAKGGYGYTF
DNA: TGCAGTGCCAAGGGGGGCTATGGCTACACCTTC

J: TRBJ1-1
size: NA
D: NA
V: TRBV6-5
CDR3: CASRNLGGLGTEAFF
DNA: TGTGCCAGCAGGAACCTAGGGGGACTGGGCACTGAAGCTTTCTTT

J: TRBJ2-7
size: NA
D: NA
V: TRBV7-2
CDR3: CASTFRASYEQYF
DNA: TGTGCCAGCACCTTTCGGGCCTCCTACGAGCAGTACTTC

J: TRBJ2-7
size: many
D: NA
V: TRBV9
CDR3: CASSADRDYEQYF
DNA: TGTGCCAGCAGCGCCGACCGAGACTACGAGCAGTACTTC

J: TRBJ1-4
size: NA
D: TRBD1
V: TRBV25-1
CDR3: CASSERGTGTDYGKLFF
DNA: TGTGCCAGCAGTGAACGGGGGACAGGGACGGATTATGGAAAACTGTTTTTT

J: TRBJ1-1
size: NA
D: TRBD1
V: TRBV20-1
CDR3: CSARKDRATFYTEAFF
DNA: TGCAGTGCTAGAAAGGACAGGGCGACTTTCTACACTGAAGCTTTCTTT

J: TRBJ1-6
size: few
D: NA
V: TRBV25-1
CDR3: CASSSRGSSYNSPLHF
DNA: TGTGCCAGCAGTTCACGGGGGAGCTCCTATAATTCACCCCTCCACTTT

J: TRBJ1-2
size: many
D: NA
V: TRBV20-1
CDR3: CSAWTADGYTF
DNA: TGCAGTGCTTGGACCGCTGATGGCTACACCTTC

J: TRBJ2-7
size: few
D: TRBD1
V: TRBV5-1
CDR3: CASSFLGTGSSYEQYF
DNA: TGCGCCAGCAGCTTCTTAGGGACAGGGTCCTCCTACGAGCAGTACTTC

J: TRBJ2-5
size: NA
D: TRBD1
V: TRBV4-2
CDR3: CASSQRTGWGGETQYF
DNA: TGTGCCAGCAGCCAGCGGACAGGGTGGGGAGGAGAGACCCAGTACTTC

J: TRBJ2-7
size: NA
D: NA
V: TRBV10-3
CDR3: CASSYLRGVYEQYF
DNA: TGTGCCAGCAGTTACCTGAGGGGGGTCTACGAGCAGTACTTC

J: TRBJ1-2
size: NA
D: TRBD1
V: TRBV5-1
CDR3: CASSLAGVQGDGYTF
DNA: TGCGCCAGCAGCTTGGCCGGAGTACAGGGGGACGGCTACACCTTC

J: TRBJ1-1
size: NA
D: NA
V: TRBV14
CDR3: CASSQGAEEAFF
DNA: TGTGCCAGCAGCCAGGGGGCTGAGGAAGCTTTCTTT

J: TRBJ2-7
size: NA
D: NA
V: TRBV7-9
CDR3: CASSSTVRPYEQYF
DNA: TGTGCCAGCAGCTCGACAGTTCGTCCGTACGAGCAGTACTTC

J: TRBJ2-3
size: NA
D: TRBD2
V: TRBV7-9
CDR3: CASSTLADTDTQYF
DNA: TGTGCCAGCAGCACTCTAGCGGACACAGATACGCAGTATTTT

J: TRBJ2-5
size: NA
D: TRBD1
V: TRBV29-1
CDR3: CSVEPPTGGIQETQYF
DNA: TGCAGCGTTGAACCCCCGACAGGGGGAATCCAAGAGACCCAGTACTTC

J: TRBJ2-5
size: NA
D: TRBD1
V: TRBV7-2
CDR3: CASSLTGTGAPETQYF
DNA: TGTGCCAGCAGCTTAACCGGGACAGGGGCCCCAGAGACCCAGTACTTC

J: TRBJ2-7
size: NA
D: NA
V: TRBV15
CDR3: CATSNSHRDNEQYF
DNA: TGTGCCACCAGCAATTCCCACAGGGACAATGAGCAGTACTTC

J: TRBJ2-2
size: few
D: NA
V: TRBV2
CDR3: CASSYPYTGELFF
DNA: TGTGCCAGCAGTTACCCATACACCGGGGAGCTGTTTTTT

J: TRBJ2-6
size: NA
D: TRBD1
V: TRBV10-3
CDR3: CAIGQGGSIVLTF
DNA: TGTGCCATTGGACAGGGAGGTAGCATCGTCCTGACTTTC

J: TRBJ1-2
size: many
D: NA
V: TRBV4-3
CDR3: CASSQGPTGVGYTF
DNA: TGCGCCAGCAGCCAAGGGCCCACAGGAGTCGGCTACACCTTC

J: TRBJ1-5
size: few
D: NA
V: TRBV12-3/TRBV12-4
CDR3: CASSLAGQYSNQPQHF
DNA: TGTGCCAGCAGTTTAGCGGGACAATATAGCAATCAGCCCCAGCATTTT

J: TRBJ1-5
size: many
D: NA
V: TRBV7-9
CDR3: CASSLGQYSNQPQHF
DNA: TGTGCCAGCAGCTTAGGACAGTATAGCAATCAGCCCCAGCATTTT

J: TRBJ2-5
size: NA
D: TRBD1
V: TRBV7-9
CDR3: CASSGDRGYQPQYF
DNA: TGTGCCAGCAGCGGGGACAGGGGGTATCAGCCCCAGTACTTC

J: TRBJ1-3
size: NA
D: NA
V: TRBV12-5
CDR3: CASGLVRSLRDSGNTIYF
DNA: TGTGCTAGTGGTTTGGTTCGCTCCCTCAGGGACTCTGGAAACACCATATATTTT

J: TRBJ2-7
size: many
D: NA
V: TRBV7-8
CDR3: CASSLGQLAYEQYF
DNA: TGTGCCAGCAGCTTAGGGCAACTAGCCTACGAGCAGTACTTC